This TCR beta chain was documented in a study of T cells in Graves' hyperthyroidism and ophthalmopathy. Findings and limits, study-wide: Model-based prediction identified ophthalmopathy a median about 6.8 months prior to its onset.

CDR3 length equals 12 residues. Trimming removed 7 bases from V and 7 bases from J, with 11 bases in between. From germline, CDR1 is SNHLY and CDR2 FYNNEI. The TCR beta CDR3 regions underwent amplification using RNA transcripts as the source. HTBI primers were the set used in a first-round RT-PCR of the TCR CDR3. Each CDR3 protein gets one entry after TCRdb re-called the multiplex PCR reads with MiXCR. The top ten hold less than 25% of the sample, which has roughly 380,000 distinct CDR3 sequences, roughly 14% seen once. This clonotype was picked up many times. Antigen unknown. The material sequenced was blood. The clonotype originates from a man under 40 with Graves' hyperthyroidism that later progressed to Graves' ophthalmopathy. The rearrangement joins TRBV2 to TRBJ1-5; D remains unclear. Here the CDR3 DNA reads TGTGCCAGCAATAGGCACAGCCAGCCCCAGCATTTT. It encodes CASNRHSQPQHF. The complete variable domain, with remaining parts taken from reference TRBV2 and TRBJ1-5, reads EPEVTQTPSHQVTQMGQEVILRCVPISNHLYFYWYRQILGQKVEFLVSFYNNEISEKSEIFDDQFSVERPDGSNFTLKIRSTKLEDSAMYFCASNRHSQPQHFGDGTRLSIL.